The 24 T cell receptor beta chains presented below share a single source sample, sequenced in a study of blood T cell repertoires in COVID-19. Libraries were prepared by immunoSEQ multiplex PCR; TCRdb keeps only in-frame clonotypes and omits some of them. The data hold roughly 200,000 clones, with roughly 85% observed a single time. Sequenced sample: peripheral blood. Receptors originate from a woman between 18 and 30 years old who had recovered from COVID-19.

The rearrangement links TRBV6-5 to TRBJ1-3; TRBD1 matches at 11 bases. Looked up from germline, CDR1 is MNHEY and CDR2 is SVGAGI. The V gene end was trimmed by 5 bases and the J gene end by 7 bases; junction bases not matched to a gene: 7. This CDR3 is built from 15 residues. The CDR3 sequence: CASSRTGDRGNTIYF. The CDR3, as DNA: TGTGCCAGCAGTCGAACCGGGGACAGGGGGAACACCATATATTTT.

This clone was seen once. The J gene is TRBJ2-7, the V gene TRBV29-1; D may be TRBD2 (5 bases). In germline, CDR1 is SQVTM, CDR2 ANQGSEA. V lost 6 bases and J 2 bases, leaving 14 bases between the germline ends. The CDR3 has 13 amino acids. This CDR3 is CSVLEGIPYEQYF. CDR3 in DNA: TGCAGCGTCTTAGAGGGTATTCCCTACGAGCAGTACTTC.

This clone was seen once. This sequence joins TRBV27 and TRBJ2-1, with a weak D call TRBD1 (6 bases). The germline V and J ends were trimmed by 4 bases and 4 bases, with 11 bases remaining between them. This CDR3 contains 14 residues. Germline V lookup: CDR1 MNHEY, CDR2 SMNVEV (reference sequence). The CDR3 loop reads CASSYFGQYNEQFF. CDR3 DNA sequence: TGTGCCAGCAGTTACTTTGGACAGTACAATGAGCAGTTCTTC.

The chain recombines TRBV29-1 with TRBJ2-1; TRBD2 matches 7 bases. Looked up from germline, CDR1 is SQVTM and CDR2 is ANQGSEA. This CDR3 has 12 residues. V shed 5 bases and J 7 bases; nucleotides not matched to a gene: 5. CDR3: CSVLTSKNEQFF. In nucleotides, the CDR3 is TGCAGCGTTTTGACTAGCAAAAATGAGCAGTTCTTC.

The V call is TRBV4-1, the J call TRBJ2-3; 11 bases agree with TRBD1. CDR1 and CDR2 from the germline V gene are MGHRA and YSYEKL. Losses at the gene ends were 3 bases for V and 11 bases for J; bases not matched to a gene: 7. The CDR3 extends over 14 amino acids. CDR3 sequence reads: CASSHGQGASRQYF. CDR3 in DNA: TGCGCCAGCAGCCACGGACAGGGGGCTAGTCGGCAGTATTTT.

This rearrangement joins TRBV7-2 to TRBJ2-7; perhaps TRBD1 as D (5 bases). This CDR3 is built from 12 residues. The germline V gene has CDR1 SGHTA and CDR2 FQGNSA. V was pared by 3 bases and J by 6 bases, with 9 bases between. The CDR3 reads CASSFVTGEQYF. CDR3 DNA: TGTGCCAGCAGCTTCGTCACAGGCGAGCAGTACTTC.

The chain uses TRBV7-9 and TRBJ1-1, with D possibly matching TRBD1 (5 bases). Germline CDR1 and CDR2: SEHNR and FQNEAQ (reference sequence). This CDR3 is built from 16 residues. V lost 5 bases and J 0 bases, leaving 16 bases between the germline ends. The CDR3 bases are TGTGCCAGCAGCCCTCTTATGGGGCCCATGAACACTGAAGCTTTCTTT. Protein sequence: CASSPLMGPMNTEAFF.

This chain joins TRBV15 and TRBJ1-1; D is ambiguous. The germline gives CDR1 LNHNV, CDR2 YYDKDF (reference sequence). Trimming removed 0 bases at V and 1 base at J, with 9 bases between. The CDR3 is made up of 15 amino acids. The CDR3 region is CATSRDRQANTEAFF. Here the CDR3 DNA reads TGTGCCACCAGCAGAGATCGGCAGGCGAACACTGAAGCTTTCTTT.

The chain is built from TRBV11-2 and TRBJ2-7, with 10 bases matching TRBD2. Looked up from germline, CDR1 is SGHAT and CDR2 is FQNNGV. CDR3 size: 16 residues. J lost 0 bases, V lost 0 bases, and 2 bases had no gene match. The CDR3: CASSLDSSGSSYEQYF. Here the CDR3 DNA reads TGTGCCAGCAGCTTAGACTCTAGCGGGAGCTCCTACGAGCAGTACTTC. The full variable domain, completed using reference TRBV11-2 and TRBJ2-7, is EAGVAQSPRYKIIEKRQSVAFWCNPISGHATLYWYQQILGQGPKLLIQFQNNGVVDDSQLPKDRFSAERLKGVDSTLKIQPAKLEDSAVYLCASSLDSSGSSYEQYFGPGTRLTVT.

The V gene is TRBV7-2, the J gene TRBJ2-4, with 7 bases matching TRBD1. The CDR3 is 13 amino acids. V trimming: 0 bases; J trimming: 9 bases; junction bases outside the gene matches: 2. CDR1 and CDR2 (germline): SGHTA, FQGNSA. The CDR3 region has the DNA TGTGCCAGCAGCTTAGCAGGGGGCAGCATTCAGTACTTC. Residues: CASSLAGGSIQYF.

The chain links TRBV13 to TRBJ2-7; 9 nucleotides line up with TRBD1. Trimming cost V 5 bases and J 8 bases; bases outside gene matches: 7. Germline-derived CDR1 and CDR2 are PRHDT and FYEKMQ (reference sequence). The CDR3 is 13 amino acids. In DNA form, the CDR3 reads TGTGCCAGCAGCAAGCGGGACAGGGACAAGCAGTACTTC. It codes for CASSKRDRDKQYF.

The genes are TRBV7-7 and TRBJ2-3; D uncertain. The germline gives CDR1 SSHAT, CDR2 FNYEAQ (reference sequence). This CDR3 is 16 amino acids long. V gave up 6 bases and J gave up 4 bases, with 20 bases separating them. This CDR3 is CASSPLGPDRPDTQYF. The CDR3 bases are TGTGCCAGCAGTCCCCTTGGGCCGGATCGCCCAGATACGCAGTATTTT. The full variable domain, its missing parts supplied by reference TRBV7-7 and TRBJ2-3, is GAGVSQSPRYKVTKRGQDVTLRCDPISSHATLYWYQQALGQGPEFLTYFNYEAQPDKSGLPSDRFSAERPEGSISTLTIQRTEQRDSAMYRCASSPLGPDRPDTQYFGPGTRLTVL.

V gene TRBV5-4 combines with J gene TRBJ2-1, with a tentative D call TRBD2 (6 bases). V lost 4 bases and J 3 bases, leaving 11 bases between the germline ends. This CDR3 has 14 residues. Germline values: CDR1 SGHNT, CDR2 YYREEE (reference sequence). The DNA of the CDR3 is TGTGCCAGCAGCACCCCGGGACTCTACAATGAGCAGTTCTTC. Translation: CASSTPGLYNEQFF.

The chain is built from TRBV13 and TRBJ2-2; TRBD1 might be the D (6 bases). The germline CDR1 and CDR2 sequences are PRHDT and FYEKMQ (reference sequence). The CDR3 length is 17 residues. The ends were cut back, 4 bases at V and 0 bases at J, with 15 bases in the middle. This CDR3 reads CASSSLRQVPNTGELFF. The CDR3 DNA is TGTGCCAGCAGCTCATTGAGACAGGTCCCGAACACCGGGGAGCTGTTTTTT. Variable domain in full (rest from reference TRBV13 and TRBJ2-2): AAGVIQSPRHLIKEKRETATLKCYPIPRHDTVYWYQQGPGQDPQFLISFYEKMQSDKGSIPDRFSAQQFSDYHSELNMSSLELGDSALYFCASSSLRQVPNTGELFFGEGSRLTVL.

In this sample, this clone turned up a few times. For the CDR3, the DNA is TGTGCCAGCAGCGTTGGGACAGAGTACGAGCAGTACTTC. It encodes CASSVGTEYEQYF. The chain links TRBV9 to TRBJ2-7; 7 nucleotides line up with TRBD1. The V gene end was trimmed by 2 bases and the J gene end by 4 bases; junction bases not matched to a gene: 3. In germline, CDR1 is SGDLS, CDR2 YYNGEE. The CDR3 extends over 13 amino acids.

The chain combines TRBV3-1 (or the pseudogene TRBV3-2) with TRBJ2-7; the D gene is possibly TRBD2 (5 bases). Germline CDR1 and CDR2: LGHDT and YNNKEL (reference sequence). The CDR3 runs to 16 residues. The V and J ends lost 6 bases and 5 bases respectively, with 23 bases between them. The CDR3 DNA sequence: TGTGCCAGCAGGTCCTCTCGGGCGGGCCCAGTCCACGAGCAGTACTTC. Translated: CASRSSRAGPVHEQYF.

V and J are TRBV19 and TRBJ1-2, with TRBD1 matching 10 bases. Germline V lookup: CDR1 LNHDA, CDR2 SQIVND (reference sequence). Trimming at V came to 9 bases and at J to 7 bases, leaving 14 bases not matched to a gene. This CDR3 spans 15 amino acids. Here the CDR3 reads CASRDHDRGPTGYTF. The CDR3 DNA reads TGTGCCAGCCGAGACCACGACAGGGGGCCAACTGGCTACACCTTC.

The rearrangement uses TRBV7-9 and TRBJ2-2, with TRBD1 matching 7 bases. The CDR3 spans 14 residues. Germline V gene data show CDR1 as SEHNR and CDR2 as FQNEAQ (reference sequence). V was clipped by 3 bases and J by 6 bases; unmatched bases: 4. The CDR3 coding sequence is TGTGCCAGCAGCTTCCAAAGGGGGCCCGGGGAGCTGTTTTTT. Translation gives CASSFQRGPGELFF.

This chain uses TRBV3-1 (or the pseudogene TRBV3-2) with TRBJ2-5, with D possibly matching TRBD2 (5 bases). The germline V gene encodes CDR1 LGHDT and CDR2 YNNKEL (reference sequence). This CDR3 has 12 amino acids. V was clipped by 4 bases and J by 9 bases, with 12 bases between them. The CDR3 protein is CASSPSTGAQYF. In DNA, the CDR3 is TGTGCCAGCAGCCCATCCACCGGGGCCCAGTACTTC.

The chain carries TRBV14 and TRBJ1-1; D not resolved. Germline values: CDR1 SGHDN, CDR2 FVKESK. The V gene lost 4 bases and the J gene lost 7 bases, with 13 bases spanning the gap. The CDR3 spans 13 residues. The CDR3 nucleotides read TGTGCCAGCAGCCCCTACTTTGCGAGTGAAGCTTTCTTT. Its translation: CASSPYFASEAFF. Complete variable domain (other parts from reference TRBV14 and TRBJ1-1): EAGVTQFPSHSVIEKGQTVTLRCDPISGHDNLYWYRRVMGKEIKFLLHFVKESKQDESGMPNNRFLAERTGGTYSTLKVQPAELEDSGVYFCASSPYFASEAFFGQGTRLTVV.

This chain uses TRBV29-1 with TRBJ1-2; 8 nucleotides align to TRBD1. From germline, CDR1 is SQVTM and CDR2 ANQGSEA. Trimming at V came to 7 bases and at J to 6 bases, leaving 4 bases not matched to a gene. The CDR3 consists of 11 residues. The DNA for the CDR3 is TGCAGCGCCTCAGGGGGCGATGGCTACACCTTC. Its translation: CSASGGDGYTF.

J is TRBJ1-2 and V is TRBV19; TRBD1 matches at 9 bases. Germline V gene data show CDR1 as LNHDA and CDR2 as SQIVND (reference sequence). After removal of 3 bases from V and 0 bases from J, the junction contained 5 bases not matched to a gene. This CDR3 has 16 amino acids. In nucleotides, the CDR3 is TGTGCCAGTAGTATCGGGACAGGGAGAACTAACTATGGCTACACCTTC. Translating it yields CASSIGTGRTNYGYTF.

In nucleotides, the CDR3 is TGCAGCGTCCTACAGGGGGCTGGTGGCTACACCTTC. Translated: CSVLQGAGGYTF. The chain couples TRBV29-1 to TRBJ1-2, with 9 bases identical to TRBD1. This CDR3 has 12 amino acids. Looked up from germline, CDR1 is SQVTM and CDR2 is ANQGSEA. The V and J ends lost 6 bases and 7 bases, in that order; junction bases with no gene match: 6.

CDR3 DNA: TGTGCCAGCTCATCACGGACAGCATACGAGCAGTACTTC. Translating it yields CASSSRTAYEQYF. The V call is TRBV18, the J call TRBJ2-7; D is perhaps TRBD1 (6 bases). This CDR3 has 13 amino acids. Germline V gene sequence: CDR1 KGHSH, CDR2 LQKENI. V dropped 5 bases and J dropped 4 bases, with 12 bases sitting between them.